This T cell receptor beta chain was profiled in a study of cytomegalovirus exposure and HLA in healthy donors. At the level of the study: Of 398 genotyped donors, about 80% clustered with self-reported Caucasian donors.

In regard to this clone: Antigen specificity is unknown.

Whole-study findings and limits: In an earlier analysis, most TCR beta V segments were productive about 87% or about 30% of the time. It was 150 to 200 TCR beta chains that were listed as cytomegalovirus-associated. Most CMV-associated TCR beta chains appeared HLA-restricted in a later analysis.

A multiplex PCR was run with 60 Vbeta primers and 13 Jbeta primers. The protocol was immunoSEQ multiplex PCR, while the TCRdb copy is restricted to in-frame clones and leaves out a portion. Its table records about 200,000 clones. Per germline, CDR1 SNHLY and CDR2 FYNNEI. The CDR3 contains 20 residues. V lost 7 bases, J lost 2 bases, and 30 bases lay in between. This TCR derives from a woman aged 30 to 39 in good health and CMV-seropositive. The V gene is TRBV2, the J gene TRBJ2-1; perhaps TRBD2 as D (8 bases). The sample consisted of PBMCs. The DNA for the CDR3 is TGTGCCAGCATCAATGGCCGGACAGGATCCGGGACTAGAACCTACAATGAGCAGTTCTTC. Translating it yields CASINGRTGSGTRTYNEQFF.